The present T cell receptor beta chain was sequenced within a study of tumor-infiltrating lymphocytes in primary liver carcinoma. The CDR3 totals 15 residues. V gave up 4 bases and J gave up 5 bases; unmatched junction bases: 4. Concerning this clonotype: Here the CDR3 omits its conserved ending phenylalanine or tryptophan, so a read error is the likely source.

Unsorted bulk tissue of roughly 18-31 mg yielded co-extracted RNA and DNA. Primary liver carcinomas in the patients were surgically resected. Five separate regions per tumor were sampled. TCR beta cDNA was made from roughly 450 ng total RNA with a constant-region primer. Three-round nested multiplex PCR performed with slightly modified ARM-PCR produced the TCR beta libraries. Forward primers for TRBV1-TRBV30 and a C-beta reverse primer served the first two PCR rounds, at around 9 cycles each. TCRdb independently ran MiXCR on the multiplex PCR reads; one entry per CDR3 protein. In the table there are 100,000 or so distinct CDR3 sequences, around 63% of which are singletons.

The TCR comes from a woman in her fifties or sixties with primary liver carcinoma and hepatitis B virus infection. The V and J genes are TRBV12-3 or TRBV12-4 and TRBJ2-2, with 10 bases lining up with TRBD2. The sample consisted of liver tumor tissue from sampling region 5. Noted subset: tumor region T5, tumor centre. CDR3: CASSSGLAVTGELFY. Here the CDR3 DNA reads TGTGCCAGCAGTTCTGGACTAGCGGTTACCGGGGAGCTGTTTTAT.